The entry below gives a single T cell receptor (beta chain) sequence along with its context. Its target is not known. Profiling relied on immunoSEQ multiplex PCR, and the TCRdb table lists in-frame clones only, not all of them. The top ten clones hold less than 4.5% of a sample with tens of thousands of clones, roughly four fifths of them seen once. CDR1 and CDR2 (germline): LNHDA, SQIVND (reference sequence). Between the trimmed V and J ends, which lost 4 bases and 7 bases, there was a span of 13 bases. The CDR3 has 13 amino acids. This record comes from a study of OX40 agonist ivuxolimab in advanced cancers. The overall study: Among those enrolled, mean age was about 62 years (range roughly 20 to 85) and 82.7% were male. Findings and limits, study-wide: In CD8+ T cells, expanded clones were on average more numerous than in CD4+.

This TCR derives from an adult with an advanced solid tumor such as melanoma, head and neck, liver or kidney cancer. The V call is TRBV19, the J call TRBJ2-5, with D perhaps assigned TRBD1 or TRBD2 (5 bases each). The sequencing used CD4+ or CD8+ T cells sorted from blood, collected in a trial of the OX40 agonist ivuxolimab. The CDR3 region is CASSTGTRWTQYF. Written as DNA, the CDR3 is TGTGCCAGTAGTACAGGGACCCGGTGGACCCAGTACTTC.